Described below is a single TCR beta chain sequence and its context. The target of this receptor is not known. Nothing much larger sits one base from this clone, and base qualities are not available. The time point label, as the study defines it: baseline before first vaccination. The vaccinee samples were drawn from two UK trials, COV001 and COV002, one of which was a single-blind randomized controlled phase 2/3 trial testing AZD1222 (ChAdOx1 nCoV-19) in healthy adults. Trial participant PBMC samples were collected at day 0 and day 28 after the second dose for TCRbeta chain sequencing. The germline V gene encodes CDR1 SGHDN and CDR2 FVKESK. The CDR3 holds 14 amino acids from the cysteine to the phenylalanine. The sequence is cut down to CDR3 DNA, 42 bases in frame from base 1. V drops 4 bases and J drops 9 bases, leaving 18 bases in between. The CDR3 regions of human TCRbeta chains were subjected to immunosequencing. In the original analysis: Repertoire TCRs were matched against a reference library of SARS-CoV-2-specific TCRs generated with the MIRA antigen-specificity platform. Breadth meant the fraction of unique TCRs that were SARS-CoV-2-associated, whereas depth meant the fraction of total T cells that were SARS-CoV-2-associated. Using the MIRA data, each spike-specific TCR was assigned both to the spike region to which the TCR was reactive and to a CD4 or CD8 class. Log10-transformed breadth and depth values were compared by one-way ANOVA with Sidak's multiple comparisons tests. Entries here come from immuneACCESS through TCRdb and include only in-frame sequences with V and J called. Some clones fail to appear in such tables; in the studies checked, an unresolved V gene covers under half of the shortfall, and the cause of the remainder is unknown. That table supplies the V and J calls and clone size; D and trimming were determined from the DNA. Within this sample are under 95,000 clones, with about 90% of them counted one time only. The ten largest clones represent almost 8.5% of the sample.

The record originates from a study of T cell responses to AZD1222 COVID-19 vaccine (dated by TCRdb to the early 2020s). General notes on the study: AZD1222 recipients given second doses at about 4 weeks or at about 12 weeks were pooled, since spike-specific TCR depth and breadth were not found to differ between the two schedules. A total of 240 or so trial participants underwent TCR sequencing, of whom some 200 had received two doses of AZD1222 and roughly 26 had received two doses of the MenACWY control vaccine. Trial participants were enrolled by age into 18-55, 56-69 and 70-plus year subgroups, with around 150, 28 and 57 TCR-sequenced participants respectively.

The paper as a whole reports these results and caveats: The 56-69-year group was small, and its depth increase did not reach significance, likely because of low power. Only five to seven AZD1222 recipients were SARS-CoV-2 seropositive at baseline, limiting conclusions about previously exposed vaccinees. A significant rise in spike-specific TCR breadth and depth was observed after two AZD1222 doses relative to day 0 and relative to MenACWY recipients. Most participants were white British and females outnumbered males, and the authors suggested that clonal diversity may have been underestimated. Nearly half of unique spike-specific TCRs reportedly recognized epitopes outside regions mutated in the B.1.351 and B.1.1.7 variants. Because no day 14 peak-response samples were available, the repertoires could be characterized only after the peak T cell response. The whole spike protein was spanned by vaccine-associated CD4 TCRs, and dominant responses were seen in regions 160-218 and 743-854.

Sequences were derived from peripheral blood, sampled on day 0 of AZD1222 vaccination. The V and J genes are TRBV14 and TRBJ1-1; a tentative D match to TRBD1 spans 5 bases. This TCR derives from an adult in good health. The nucleotide sequence is given as TGTGCCAGCAGCCGAGACAGTGGCAACTCACAAGCTTTCTTT. The translation is CASSRDSGNSQAFF.